The 5 T cell receptor beta chains below all came from one sample that was sequenced in a study of PD-L1 blockade in urothelial cancer (dated by TCRdb to 2017 to 2019). Library generation was performed with the immunoSEQ multiplex PCR assay. As stored in TCRdb, this immuneACCESS dataset retains in-frame rearrangements with V and J assigned. A fraction of the clones does not appear; measured against another copy, unresolved V genes explain less than half of the discrepancy, and the remainder lacks a known reason. Across this sample there are approximately 71,000 clones, with 65% to 85% seen only once. Around a tenth of the sample is held by the ten biggest clonotypes. This sample's time point label indicates: pretreatment peripheral blood. The material sequenced was PBMCs, taken around atezolizumab (anti-PD-L1) treatment. These receptors were collected from a woman in her 70s with urothelial cancer.

The chain has TRBV5-6 and TRBJ2-6, with 7 bases matching TRBD2. The germline gives CDR1 SGHDT, CDR2 YYEEEE. The CDR3 contains 16 residues. After removal of 3 bases from V and 2 bases from J, the junction contained 5 bases not matched to a gene. CDR3 sequence: CASSWSSGAGANVLTF. The CDR3 bases are TGTGCCAGCAGCTGGTCCAGCGGGGCTGGGGCCAACGTCCTGACTTTC.

The chain couples TRBV6-5 to TRBJ2-5, with a tentative D call TRBD1 (6 bases). The CDR3 is 14 amino acids. CDR1 and CDR2 (germline): MNHEY, SVGAGI. The V and J ends lost 5 bases and 7 bases respectively, with 17 bases between them. The CDR3 reads CASSTGLPTGTQYF. The DNA for the CDR3 is TGTGCCAGCAGTACGGGGCTGCCGACAGGGACCCAGTACTTC.

The rearrangement uses TRBV7-6 and TRBJ2-3; 7 bases match TRBD1. The germline V gene encodes CDR1 SGHVS and CDR2 FNYEAQ. The CDR3 sequence is 15 residues long. The junction had 4 bases not matched to a gene; V was cut back by 1 base and J by 3 bases. The CDR3 DNA sequence: TGTGCCAGCAGCTTAGGACAGGGTTCGACAGATACGCAGTATTTT. Translating gives CASSLGQGSTDTQYF.

This chain links TRBV11-3 with TRBJ2-5; 10 nucleotides line up with TRBD1. The CDR3 extends over 16 amino acids. The V and J ends lost 5 bases and 2 bases, in that order; junction bases with no gene match: 8. Per germline, CDR1 SGHNT and CDR2 YENEEA. The CDR3, as DNA: TGTGCCAGCAGCCCGTCGGACAGGGGGGGGCAAGAGACCCAGTACTTC. It yields the protein CASSPSDRGGQETQYF.

V usage is TRBV27 and J usage is TRBJ2-3; possible D gene TRBD2, 6 bases. The CDR3 covers 15 residues. Trimming left V 3 bases short and J 3 bases short, with 13 bases between. CDR1 MNHEY and CDR2 SMNVEV come from the germline V gene (reference sequence). This chain's CDR3 is CASSLRGARTDTQYF. CDR3 in DNA: TGTGCCAGCAGTTTGCGGGGCGCTAGGACAGATACGCAGTATTTT.